A selection of T cell receptor beta chains follows, all from one sample in a study of blood T cells in healthy people across ages. Each CDR3 protein is one row after TCRdb ran MiXCR on the 5' RACE reads. The sample holds approximately 820,000 distinct CDR3 sequences, around 45% seen once. Sequenced input: blood. The receptors derive from a man in his sixties in good health. The CDR3 runs from the conserved cysteine through the conserved F or W. Fields, in order: J gene, D gene, V gene, clone size, CDR3 DNA, CDR3 protein. A D gene is named only where the DNA matches it firmly. Size values are once, few and many counts, or a class for expanded clones, and some rows have none.

>TRBJ2-7|NA|TRBV7-2|few
TGTGCCAGCAGCTTAGCAACTCTGGGACGGGGTGGTGTCGAGCAGTACTTC
CASSLATLGRGGVEQYF
>TRBJ2-3|NA|TRBV7-2|many
TGTGCCAGCAGCTTAAGGGCGGGACCCACAGATACGCAGTATTTT
CASSLRAGPTDTQYF
>TRBJ1-4|NA|TRBV27|few
TGTGCCAGCAGTTTAGGGGGCAAAGGTGAAAAACTGTTTTTT
CASSLGGKGEKLFF
>TRBJ1-6|TRBD1|TRBV20-1|few
TGCAGTGCTCCTACAGGGGGATCCTATAATTCACCCCTCCACTTT
CSAPTGGSYNSPLHF
>TRBJ1-6|TRBD1|TRBV4-1|few
TGCGCCAGCAGCTCCACAGGGGGCAAAAATTCACCCCTCCACTTT
CASSSTGGKNSPLHF
>TRBJ2-6|TRBD1|TRBV7-9|many
TGTGCCAGCAGCGCGACAGGGTTCTCCTCCGGGGCCAACGTCCTGACTTTC
CASSATGFSSGANVLTF
>TRBJ2-7|NA|TRBV20-1|NA
TGCAGTGCTAGATCCGGGACATACCCTTACGAGCAGTACTTC
CSARSGTYPYEQYF
>TRBJ2-7|NA|TRBV20-1|NA
TGCAGTGCTAGAGATGGGGTCGCCTACGAGCAGTACTTC
CSARDGVAYEQYF
>TRBJ2-5|TRBD2|TRBV9|NA
TGTGCCAGCAGCGCCGGGACTAGCGATGACGAGACCCAGTACTTC
CASSAGTSDDETQYF
>TRBJ1-6|TRBD1|TRBV27|NA
TGTGCCAGCAGTCCCAGACAGGGGGGGACCTCCTATAATTCACCCCTCCACTTT
CASSPRQGGTSYNSPLHF
>TRBJ1-2|TRBD1|TRBV4-3|NA
TGCGCCAGCAGCCAACCGGGACAGGGGGAAGGCTACACCTTC
CASSQPGQGEGYTF
>TRBJ2-5|TRBD1|TRBV5-1|NA
TGCGCCAGCAGCCCCAGGGAATCAGGGGGCTGGGAGACCCAGTACTTC
CASSPRESGGWETQYF
>TRBJ2-3|NA|TRBV4-3|NA
TGCGCCAGCAGCCAAGATAACGGCGGGTGGGATACGCAGTATTTT
CASSQDNGGWDTQYF
>TRBJ2-7|NA|TRBV30|few
TGTGCCTGGAGGGACGGTTACGAGCAGTACTTC
CAWRDGYEQYF
>TRBJ2-5|NA|TRBV10-3|NA
TGTGCCATCAGTGAGGGCCTCCGTGAGACCCAGTACTTC
CAISEGLRETQYF
>TRBJ1-5|NA|TRBV6-5|NA
TGTGCCAGCAGTCGAGGGGGTAAGCTAAATCAGCCCCAGCATTTT
CASSRGGKLNQPQHF
>TRBJ1-4|NA|TRBV7-3|NA
TGTGCCAGCAGCCGGGGAGTTGGTGAAAAACTGTTTTTT
CASSRGVGEKLFF
>TRBJ1-3|NA|TRBV6-1|NA
TGTGCCAGCCTCCGGGAGTCTGGAAACACCATATATTTT
CASLRESGNTIYF
>TRBJ1-5|NA|TRBV28|NA
TGTGCCAGCAGTTTAGTGGACAGACACAATCAGCCCCAGCATTTT
CASSLVDRHNQPQHF
>TRBJ1-6|NA|TRBV20-1|NA
TGCAGTGCTAGGGGGGCAGGGAACGCTTCACCCCTCCACTTT
CSARGAGNASPLHF
>TRBJ2-7|TRBD1|TRBV20-1|few
TGCAGTGCTAGAGATTTATTGAGGGGACAGGGTTACGAGCAGTACTTC
CSARDLLRGQGYEQYF
>TRBJ2-7|NA|TRBV20-1|NA
TGCAGTGCTAGCATCTCGAGCGGGTCTGCCTACGAGCAGTACTTC
CSASISSGSAYEQYF
>TRBJ1-2|NA|TRBV27|few
TGTGCCAGCAGTCTAAAACCTTGGGGAGCTAACTATGGCTACACCTTC
CASSLKPWGANYGYTF
>TRBJ2-3|NA|TRBV5-1|few
TGTGCCAGCAGTTTAACAGGCACTAGCACAGATACGCAGTATTTT
CASSLTGTSTDTQYF
>TRBJ2-7|TRBD1|TRBV9|NA
TGTGCCAGCAGCGTGAGTCAGGGGGCCTACGAGCAGTACTTC
CASSVSQGAYEQYF
>TRBJ2-7|TRBD2|TRBV7-2|NA
TGTGCCAGCAGCTTTAGGTCTACAGCGGGGGACGAGCAGTACTTC
CASSFRSTAGDEQYF
>TRBJ1-2|TRBD1|TRBV9|NA
TGTGCCAGCAGCCCCCGGGACAGGGGTTATAGTGGCTACACCTTC
CASSPRDRGYSGYTF
>TRBJ2-7|NA|TRBV20-1|NA
TGCAGTGCTAGACCTCCTTTCGGGAATAGCGAGCAGTACTTC
CSARPPFGNSEQYF
>TRBJ1-2|NA|TRBV5-1|few
TGCGCCAGCAGCTTGGAGCCAGGTTCTAACTATGGCTACACCTTC
CASSLEPGSNYGYTF
>TRBJ2-5|NA|TRBV7-9|NA
TGTGCCAGCAGCTCACGGGACTTTCCAGAGACCCAGTACTTC
CASSSRDFPETQYF
>TRBJ2-7|NA|TRBV20-1|NA
TGCAGTGCTAGACCTTCAAGGGGGGGTGTCTCCTACAATGAGCAGTACTTC
CSARPSRGGVSYNEQYF